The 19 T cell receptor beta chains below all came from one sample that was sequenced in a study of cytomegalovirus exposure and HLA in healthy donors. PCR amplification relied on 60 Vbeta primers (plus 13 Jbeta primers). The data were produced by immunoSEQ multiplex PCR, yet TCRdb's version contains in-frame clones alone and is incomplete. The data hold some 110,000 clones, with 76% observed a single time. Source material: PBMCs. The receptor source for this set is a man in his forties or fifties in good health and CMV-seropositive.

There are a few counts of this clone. In nucleotides, the CDR3 is TGTGCCAGCAGCTTAGGGACACCCGGAGACACCGGGGAGCTGTTTTTT. This codes for CASSLGTPGDTGELFF. The chain is built from TRBV7-6 and TRBJ2-2; perhaps TRBD1 as D (5 bases). Germline values: CDR1 SGHVS, CDR2 FNYEAQ. CDR3 length equals 16 residues. With 1 base removed from V and 3 bases from J, the gap between germline ends came to 12 bases.

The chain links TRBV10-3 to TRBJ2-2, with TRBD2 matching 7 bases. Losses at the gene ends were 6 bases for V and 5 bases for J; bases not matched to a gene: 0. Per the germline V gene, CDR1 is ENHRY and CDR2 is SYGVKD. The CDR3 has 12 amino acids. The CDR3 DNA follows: TGTGCCATCAGCGGGGGGACCGGGGAGCTGTTTTTT. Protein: CAISGGTGELFF.

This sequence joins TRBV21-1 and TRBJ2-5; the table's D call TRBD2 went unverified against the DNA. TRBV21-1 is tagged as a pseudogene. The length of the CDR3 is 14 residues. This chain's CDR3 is CAAPLAFAGETQYF. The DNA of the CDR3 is TGTGCCGCTCCTCTAGCGTTTGCAGGAGAGACCCAGTACTTC.

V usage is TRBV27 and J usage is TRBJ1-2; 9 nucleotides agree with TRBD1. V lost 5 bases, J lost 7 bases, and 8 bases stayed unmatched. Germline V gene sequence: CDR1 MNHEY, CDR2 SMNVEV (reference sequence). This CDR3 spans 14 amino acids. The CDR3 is CASSSTGGVGGYTF. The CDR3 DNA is TGTGCCAGCAGTAGTACAGGGGGCGTAGGTGGCTACACCTTC.

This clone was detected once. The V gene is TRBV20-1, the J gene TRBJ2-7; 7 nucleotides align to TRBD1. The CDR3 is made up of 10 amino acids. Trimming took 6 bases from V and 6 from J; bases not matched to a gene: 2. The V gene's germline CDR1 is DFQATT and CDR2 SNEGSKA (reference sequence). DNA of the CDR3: TGCAGTGCGTGGACAGGCGAGCAGTACTTC. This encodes CSAWTGEQYF.

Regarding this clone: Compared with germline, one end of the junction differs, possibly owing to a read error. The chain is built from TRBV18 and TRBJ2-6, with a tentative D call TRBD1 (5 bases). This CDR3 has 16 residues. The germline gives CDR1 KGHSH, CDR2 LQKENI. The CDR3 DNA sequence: TGTGCCAGCTCGCCTTGGTCCGTCTCTGGGGCCAACGGCCTGACTTTC. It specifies CASSPWSVSGANGLTF.

DNA for the CDR3: TGTGCCAGCAGCAACGTCAGGGTGACTGAAGCTTTCTTT. Its translation: CASSNVRVTEAFF. The chain links TRBV21-1 to TRBJ1-1; the table names TRBD1, a call not compared with the DNA. TRBV21-1 is tagged as a pseudogene. The CDR3 extends over 13 amino acids.

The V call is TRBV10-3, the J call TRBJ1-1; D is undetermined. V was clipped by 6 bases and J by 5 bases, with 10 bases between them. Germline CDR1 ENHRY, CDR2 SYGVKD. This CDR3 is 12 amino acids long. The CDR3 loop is CAISATGTEAFF. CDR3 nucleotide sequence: TGTGCCATCAGCGCCACGGGAACTGAAGCTTTCTTT.

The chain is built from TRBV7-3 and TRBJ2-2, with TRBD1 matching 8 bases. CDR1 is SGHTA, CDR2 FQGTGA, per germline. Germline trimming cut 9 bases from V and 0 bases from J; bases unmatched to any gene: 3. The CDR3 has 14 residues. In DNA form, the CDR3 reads TGTGCCAGTGGACAGGGACCGAACACCGGGGAGCTGTTTTTT. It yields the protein CASGQGPNTGELFF. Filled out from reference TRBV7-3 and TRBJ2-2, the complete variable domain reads GAGVSQTPSNKVTEKGKYVELRCDPISGHTALYWYRQSLGQGPEFLIYFQGTGAADDSGLPNDRFFAVRPEGSVSTLKIQRTERGDSAVYLCASGQGPNTGELFFGEGSRLTVL.

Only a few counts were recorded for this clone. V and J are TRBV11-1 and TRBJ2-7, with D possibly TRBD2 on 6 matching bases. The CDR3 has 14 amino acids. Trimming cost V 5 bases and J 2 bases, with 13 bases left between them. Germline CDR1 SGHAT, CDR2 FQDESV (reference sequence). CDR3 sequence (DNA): TGTGCCAGCAGCGGGGAGGAGGGGCCCTACGAGCAGTACTTC. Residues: CASSGEEGPYEQYF. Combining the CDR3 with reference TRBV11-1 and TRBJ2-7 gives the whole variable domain EAEVAQSPRYKITEKSQAVAFWCDPISGHATLYWYRQILGQGPELLVQFQDESVVDDSQLPKDRFSAERLKGVDSTLKIQPAELGDSAMYLCASSGEEGPYEQYFGPGTRLTVT.

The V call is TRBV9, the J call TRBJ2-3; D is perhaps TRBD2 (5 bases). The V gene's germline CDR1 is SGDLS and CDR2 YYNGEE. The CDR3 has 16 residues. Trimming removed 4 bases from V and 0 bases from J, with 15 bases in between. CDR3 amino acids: CASSPSRGSSTDTQYF. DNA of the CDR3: TGTGCCAGCAGCCCCAGTCGGGGAAGCAGCACAGATACGCAGTATTTT.

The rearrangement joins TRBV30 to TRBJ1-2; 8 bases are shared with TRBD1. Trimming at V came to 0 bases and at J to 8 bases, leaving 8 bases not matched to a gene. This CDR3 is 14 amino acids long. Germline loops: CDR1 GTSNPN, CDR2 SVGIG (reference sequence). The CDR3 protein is CAWSVRQGAKGYTF. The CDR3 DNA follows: TGTGCCTGGAGTGTACGGCAGGGGGCGAAGGGCTACACCTTC.

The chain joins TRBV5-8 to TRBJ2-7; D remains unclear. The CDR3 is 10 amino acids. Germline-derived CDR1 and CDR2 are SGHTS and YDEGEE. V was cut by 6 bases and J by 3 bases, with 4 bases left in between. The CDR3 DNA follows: TGTGCCAGCATCAGCTACGAGCAGTACTTC. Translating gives CASISYEQYF. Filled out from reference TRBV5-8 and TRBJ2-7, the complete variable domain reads EAGVTQSPTHLIKTRGQQATLRCSPISGHTSVYWYQQALGLGLQFLLWYDEGEERNRGNFPPRFSGRQFPNYSSELNVNALELEDSALYLCASISYEQYFGPGTRLTVT.

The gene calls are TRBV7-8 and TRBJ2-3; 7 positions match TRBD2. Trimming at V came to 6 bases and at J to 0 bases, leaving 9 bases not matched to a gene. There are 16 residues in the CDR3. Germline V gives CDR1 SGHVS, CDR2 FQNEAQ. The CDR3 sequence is CASSPWGGISTDTQYF. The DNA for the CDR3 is TGTGCCAGCAGTCCCTGGGGGGGGATAAGCACAGATACGCAGTATTTT. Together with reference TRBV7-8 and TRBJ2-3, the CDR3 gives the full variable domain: GAGVSQSPRYKVAKRGQDVALRCDPISGHVSLFWYQQALGQGPEFLTYFQNEAQLDKSGLPSDRFFAERPEGSVSTLKIQRTQQEDSAVYLCASSPWGGISTDTQYFGPGTRLTVL.

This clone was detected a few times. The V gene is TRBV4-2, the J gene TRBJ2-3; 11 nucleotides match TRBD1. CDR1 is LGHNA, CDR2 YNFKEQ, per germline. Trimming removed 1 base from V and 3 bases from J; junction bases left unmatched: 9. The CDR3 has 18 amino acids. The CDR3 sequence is CASSQGRGTGGGTDTQYF. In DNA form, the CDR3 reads TGTGCCAGCAGCCAAGGCCGGGGGACAGGGGGTGGAACAGATACGCAGTATTTT.

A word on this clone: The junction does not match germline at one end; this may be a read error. The CDR3 nucleotides are TGTGCCAGCGGGCGCTCTGGGGCCAACGGCCTGACTTTC. It translates to CASGRSGANGLTF. The chain combines TRBV7-6 with TRBJ2-6; possible D gene TRBD1, 5 bases. CDR3 length equals 13 residues. Germline CDR1 SGHVS, CDR2 FNYEAQ.

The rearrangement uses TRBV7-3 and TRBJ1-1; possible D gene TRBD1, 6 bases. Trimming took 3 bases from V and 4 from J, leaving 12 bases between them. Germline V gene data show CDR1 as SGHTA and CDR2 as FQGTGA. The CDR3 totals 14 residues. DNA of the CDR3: TGTGCCAGCAGCTTTGGGGGGGCTGCCACTGAAGCTTTCTTT. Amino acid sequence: CASSFGGAATEAFF. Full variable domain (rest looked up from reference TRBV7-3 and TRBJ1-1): GAGVSQTPSNKVTEKGKYVELRCDPISGHTALYWYRQSLGQGPEFLIYFQGTGAADDSGLPNDRFFAVRPEGSVSTLKIQRTERGDSAVYLCASSFGGAATEAFFGQGTRLTVV.

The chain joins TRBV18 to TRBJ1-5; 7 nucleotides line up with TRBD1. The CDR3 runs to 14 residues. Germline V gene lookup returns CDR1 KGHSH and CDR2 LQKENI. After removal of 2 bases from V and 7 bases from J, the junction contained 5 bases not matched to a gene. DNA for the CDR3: TGTGCCAGCTCACCATTAGGGGGCGGGCAGCCCCAGCATTTT. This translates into CASSPLGGGQPQHF.

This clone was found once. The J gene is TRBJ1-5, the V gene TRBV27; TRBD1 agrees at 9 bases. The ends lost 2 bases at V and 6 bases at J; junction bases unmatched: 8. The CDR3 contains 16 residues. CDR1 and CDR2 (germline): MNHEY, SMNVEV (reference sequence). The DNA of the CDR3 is TGTGCCAGCAGTTTAAAACCTCCGACAGGGGGTCAGCCCCAGCATTTT. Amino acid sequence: CASSLKPPTGGQPQHF.